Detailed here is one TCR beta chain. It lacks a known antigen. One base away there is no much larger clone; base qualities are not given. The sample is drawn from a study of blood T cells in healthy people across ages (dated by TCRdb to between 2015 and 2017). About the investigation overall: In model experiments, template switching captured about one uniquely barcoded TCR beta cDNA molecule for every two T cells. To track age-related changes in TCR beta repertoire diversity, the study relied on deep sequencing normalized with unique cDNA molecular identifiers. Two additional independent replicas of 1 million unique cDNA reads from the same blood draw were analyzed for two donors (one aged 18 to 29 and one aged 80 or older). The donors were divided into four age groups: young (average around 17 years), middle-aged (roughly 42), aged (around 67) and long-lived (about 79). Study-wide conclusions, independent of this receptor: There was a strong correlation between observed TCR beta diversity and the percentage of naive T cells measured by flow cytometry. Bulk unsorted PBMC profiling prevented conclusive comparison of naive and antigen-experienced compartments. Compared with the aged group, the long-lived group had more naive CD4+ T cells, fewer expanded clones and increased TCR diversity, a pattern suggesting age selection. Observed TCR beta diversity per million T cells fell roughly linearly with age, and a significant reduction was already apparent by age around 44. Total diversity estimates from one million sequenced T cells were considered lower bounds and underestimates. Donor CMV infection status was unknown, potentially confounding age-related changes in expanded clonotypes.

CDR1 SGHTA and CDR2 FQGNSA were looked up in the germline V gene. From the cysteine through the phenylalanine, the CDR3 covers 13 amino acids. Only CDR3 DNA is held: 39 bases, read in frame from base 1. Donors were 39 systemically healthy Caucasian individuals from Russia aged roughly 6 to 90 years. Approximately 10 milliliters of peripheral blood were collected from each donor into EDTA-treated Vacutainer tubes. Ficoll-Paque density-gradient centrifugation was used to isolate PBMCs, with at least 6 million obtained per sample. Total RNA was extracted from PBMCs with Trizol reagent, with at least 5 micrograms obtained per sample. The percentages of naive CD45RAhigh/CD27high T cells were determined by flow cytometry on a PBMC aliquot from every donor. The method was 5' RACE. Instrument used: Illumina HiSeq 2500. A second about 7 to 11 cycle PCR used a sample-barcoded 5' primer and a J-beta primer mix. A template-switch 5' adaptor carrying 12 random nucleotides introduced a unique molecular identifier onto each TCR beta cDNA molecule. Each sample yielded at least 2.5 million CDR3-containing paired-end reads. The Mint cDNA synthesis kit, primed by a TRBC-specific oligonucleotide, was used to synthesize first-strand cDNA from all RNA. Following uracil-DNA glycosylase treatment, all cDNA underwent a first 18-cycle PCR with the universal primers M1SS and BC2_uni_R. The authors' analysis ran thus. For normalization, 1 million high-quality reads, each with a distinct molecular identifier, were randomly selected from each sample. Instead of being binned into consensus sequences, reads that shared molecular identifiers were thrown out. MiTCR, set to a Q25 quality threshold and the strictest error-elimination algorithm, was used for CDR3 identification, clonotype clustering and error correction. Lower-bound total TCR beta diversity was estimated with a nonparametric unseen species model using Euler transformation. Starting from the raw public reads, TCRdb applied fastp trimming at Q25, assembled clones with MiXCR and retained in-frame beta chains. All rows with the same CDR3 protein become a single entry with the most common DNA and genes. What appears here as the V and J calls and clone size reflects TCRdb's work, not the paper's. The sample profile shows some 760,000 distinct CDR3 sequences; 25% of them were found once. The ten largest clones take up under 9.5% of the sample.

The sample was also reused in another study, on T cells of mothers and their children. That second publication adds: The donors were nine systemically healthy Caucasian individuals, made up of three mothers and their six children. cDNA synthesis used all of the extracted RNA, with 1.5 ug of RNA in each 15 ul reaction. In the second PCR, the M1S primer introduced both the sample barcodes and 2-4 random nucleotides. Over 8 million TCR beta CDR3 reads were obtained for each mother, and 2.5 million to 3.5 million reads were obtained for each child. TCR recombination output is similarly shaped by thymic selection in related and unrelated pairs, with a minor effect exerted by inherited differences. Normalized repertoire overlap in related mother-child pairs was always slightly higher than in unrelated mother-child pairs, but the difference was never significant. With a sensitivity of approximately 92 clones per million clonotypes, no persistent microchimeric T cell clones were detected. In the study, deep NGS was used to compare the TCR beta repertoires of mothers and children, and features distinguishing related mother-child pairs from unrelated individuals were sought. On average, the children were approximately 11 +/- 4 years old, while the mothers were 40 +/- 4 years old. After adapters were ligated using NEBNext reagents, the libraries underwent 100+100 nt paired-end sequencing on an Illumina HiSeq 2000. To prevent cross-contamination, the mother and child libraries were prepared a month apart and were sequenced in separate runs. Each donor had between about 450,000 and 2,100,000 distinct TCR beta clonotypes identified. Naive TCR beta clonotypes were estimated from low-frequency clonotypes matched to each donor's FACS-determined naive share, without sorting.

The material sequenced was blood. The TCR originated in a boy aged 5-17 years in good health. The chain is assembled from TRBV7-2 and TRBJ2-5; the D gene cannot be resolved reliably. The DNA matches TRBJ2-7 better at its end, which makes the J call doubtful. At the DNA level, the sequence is TGTGCCAGCAGCTTAGACAACGACTACGAGCAGTACTTC. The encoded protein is CASSLDNDYEQYF.